Shown below are 3 T cell receptor beta chains from a single sample sequenced in a study of blood T cell repertoires in COVID-19. Repertoires were generated with immunoSEQ multiplex PCR, while TCRdb's copy carries only in-frame clones and drops some. Of about 160,000 clones listed, around 84% are singletons. Sequencing input: PBMCs or T cells enriched from blood (not recorded which). The source of these receptors is a man aged 50 or older who had recovered from COVID-19.

The V call is TRBV3-1 (or the pseudogene TRBV3-2), the J call TRBJ2-1; D might be TRBD1 (5 bases). CDR1 is LGHDT and CDR2 is YNNKEL in the germline V gene (reference sequence). CDR3 size: 15 residues. The V end was cut by 0 bases, the J end by 4 bases, with 10 bases between. The CDR3 is CASSQDTGRYNEQFF. The CDR3, as DNA: TGTGCCAGCAGCCAAGATACAGGCAGGTACAATGAGCAGTTCTTC.

This rearrangement joins TRBV12-3 or TRBV12-4 to TRBJ2-5; D uncertain. Deletions cut 5 bases from V and 3 bases from J, with 4 bases between. CDR3 size: 11 residues. CDR3 nucleotides: TGTGCCAGCAGTCCTAAAGAGACCCAGTACTTC. It specifies CASSPKETQYF.

As to this clone: One end of the junction is discordant with germline, which a read error may explain. The V call is TRBV7-7, the J call TRBJ1-6, with 9 positions matching TRBD1. CDR3 length: 15 residues. Per the germline V gene, CDR1 is SSHAT and CDR2 is FNYEAQ (reference sequence). The CDR3 loop reads CASSGGDRGDSPLHF. The CDR3 DNA sequence: TGTGCTAGCAGCGGAGGCGACAGGGGGGATTCACCCCTCCACTTT.